Below, 2 T cell receptor beta chains from the same sample are listed, as sequenced in a study of T cells in Graves' hyperthyroidism and ophthalmopathy (dated by TCRdb to the late 2010s). Receptor amplification or capture employed multiplex PCR. For sequencing, an Illumina HiSeq 2000 was employed. TCR beta CDR3 regions were amplified from RNA transcripts. The first round of RT-PCR for the TCR CDR3 was performed with the HTBI primer set and the Qiagen OneStep RT-PCR kit. The public reads were reanalyzed by TCRdb: fastp trimming at Q25, MiXCR alignment, in-frame beta chains only. For every CDR3 protein sequence, its rows merge into one entry that carries the most common genes and DNA. Present in this sample are 300,000 to 350,000 distinct CDR3 sequences, over 15% of which were seen just once. Less than 20% of the sample goes to the ten largest clones. The sample consisted of blood. The receptors stem from a middle-aged woman with Graves' ophthalmopathy.

At least ten counts were recorded for this clonotype. The chain has TRBV28 and TRBJ2-2, with D possibly called TRBD1 or TRBD2 (5 bases each). Germline values: CDR1 MDHEN, CDR2 SYDVKM. CDR3 length: 14 residues. The V and J ends lost 3 bases and 6 bases respectively, with 11 bases between them. CDR3 residues: CASSFPGQPGELFF. In DNA form, the CDR3 reads TGTGCCAGCAGTTTCCCGGGGCAACCCGGGGAGCTGTTTTTT.

This clonotype was picked up many times. CDR3 sequence (DNA): TGTGCCACCAGTGGTGCGGGAGACACCATATATTTT. It yields the protein CATSGAGDTIYF. V is TRBV24-1 and J is TRBJ1-3; D is uncertain. This CDR3 is built from 12 residues. Germline CDR1 and CDR2: KGHDR and SFDVKD. Trimming took 5 bases from V and 8 from J, leaving 9 bases between them.